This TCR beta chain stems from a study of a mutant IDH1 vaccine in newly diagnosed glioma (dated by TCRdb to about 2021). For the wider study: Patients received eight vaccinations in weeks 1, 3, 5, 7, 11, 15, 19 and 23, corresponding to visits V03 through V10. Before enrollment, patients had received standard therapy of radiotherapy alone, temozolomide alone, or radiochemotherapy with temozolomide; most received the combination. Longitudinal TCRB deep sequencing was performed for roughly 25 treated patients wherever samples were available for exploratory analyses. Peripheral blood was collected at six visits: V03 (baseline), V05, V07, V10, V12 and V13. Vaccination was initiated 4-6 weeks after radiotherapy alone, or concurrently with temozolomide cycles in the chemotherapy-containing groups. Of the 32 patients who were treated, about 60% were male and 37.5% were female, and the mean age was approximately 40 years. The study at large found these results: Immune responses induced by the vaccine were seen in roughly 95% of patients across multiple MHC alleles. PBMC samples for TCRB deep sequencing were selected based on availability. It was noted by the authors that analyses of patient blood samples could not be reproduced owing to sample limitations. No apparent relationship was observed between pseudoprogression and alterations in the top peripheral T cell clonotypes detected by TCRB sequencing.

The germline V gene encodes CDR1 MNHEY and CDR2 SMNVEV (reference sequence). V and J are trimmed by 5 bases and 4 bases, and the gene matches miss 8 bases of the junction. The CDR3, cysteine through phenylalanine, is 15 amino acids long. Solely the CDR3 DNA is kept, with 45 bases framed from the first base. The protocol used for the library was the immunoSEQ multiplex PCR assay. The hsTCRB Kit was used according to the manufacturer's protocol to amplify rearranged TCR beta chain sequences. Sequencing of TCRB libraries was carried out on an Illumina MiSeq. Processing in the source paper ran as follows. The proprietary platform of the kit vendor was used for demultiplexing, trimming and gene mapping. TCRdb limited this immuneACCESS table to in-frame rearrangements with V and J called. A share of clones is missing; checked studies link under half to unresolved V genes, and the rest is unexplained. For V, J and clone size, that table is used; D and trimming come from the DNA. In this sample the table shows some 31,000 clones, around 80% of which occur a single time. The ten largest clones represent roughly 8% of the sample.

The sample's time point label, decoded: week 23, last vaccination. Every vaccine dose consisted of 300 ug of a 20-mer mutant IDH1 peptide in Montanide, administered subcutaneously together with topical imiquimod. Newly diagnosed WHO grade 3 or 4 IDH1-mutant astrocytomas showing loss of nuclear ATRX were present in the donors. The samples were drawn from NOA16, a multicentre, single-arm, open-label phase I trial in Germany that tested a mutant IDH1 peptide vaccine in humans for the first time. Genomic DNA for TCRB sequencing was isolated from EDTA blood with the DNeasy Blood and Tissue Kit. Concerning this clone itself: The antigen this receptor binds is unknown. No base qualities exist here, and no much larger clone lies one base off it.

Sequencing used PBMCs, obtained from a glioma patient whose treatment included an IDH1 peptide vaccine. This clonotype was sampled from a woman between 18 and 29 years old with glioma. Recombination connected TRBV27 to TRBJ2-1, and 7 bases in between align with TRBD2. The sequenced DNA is TGTGCCAGCAGTCAGGCAGGGACTATATACAATGAGCAGTTCTTC. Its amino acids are CASSQAGTIYNEQFF.